A single sample gave rise to the 22 T cell receptor beta chains below, sequenced in a study of T cells in Graves' hyperthyroidism and ophthalmopathy. It was RNA transcripts that yielded the amplified TCR beta CDR3 regions. The study used the HTBI primer set for a first-round RT-PCR of the TCR CDR3. TCRdb independently ran MiXCR on the multiplex PCR reads; one entry per CDR3 protein. Of roughly 840,000 distinct CDR3 sequences listed, 38% are singletons. The sample comprised blood. These receptor sequences come from a man aged 18-30 years with Graves' hyperthyroidism.

CDR3 DNA sequence: TGCAGCGTTGAAATTCTCGCCGAGTCCTTCGACTACGAGCAGTACTTC. It specifies CSVEILAESFDYEQYF. This chain links TRBV29-1 with TRBJ2-7; D gene unclear. Germline CDR1 is SQVTM and CDR2 is ANQGSEA. V shed 2 bases and J shed 3 bases, with 20 bases lying between them. The CDR3 loop spans 16 amino acids.

The chain is built from TRBV29-1 and TRBJ1-3; the match to TRBD1 covers 7 bases. The CDR3 length is 16 residues. CDR1 and CDR2 from the germline V gene are SQVTM and ANQGSEA. Unmatched junction bases numbered 5, after V lost 0 bases and J lost 0 bases. The CDR3: CSVEETGSGSGNTIYF. DNA for the CDR3: TGCAGCGTTGAAGAGACAGGGTCCGGCTCTGGAAACACCATATATTTT.

Concerning this clonotype: A far bigger clonotype differs at one base, so this is likely a read error. The V gene is TRBV9, the J gene TRBJ1-1, with a weak D call TRBD1 (5 bases). This CDR3 is 13 amino acids long. The germline gives CDR1 SGDLS, CDR2 YYNGEE. The chain's CDR3 is CASGVRGNTEAFF. CDR3 in DNA: TGTGCCAGCGGCGTTAGGGGGAACACTGAAGCTTTCTTT.

The J gene is TRBJ1-1, the V gene TRBV9; D unresolved. This CDR3 region has 14 residues. Germline-derived CDR1 and CDR2 are SGDLS and YYNGEE. V gave up 7 bases and J gave up 4 bases, with 17 bases separating them. For the CDR3, the DNA is TGTGCCAGCTCCTCCGGCCCCGAGGGCACTGAAGCTTTCTTT. Its translation is CASSSGPEGTEAFF.

This clonotype was counted ten times or more. The rearrangement uses TRBV19 and TRBJ1-1, with 8 bases that match TRBD1. The CDR3 totals 16 residues. Germline CDR1 reads LNHDA; CDR2 reads SQIVND (reference sequence). Germline trimming cut 3 bases from V and 1 base from J; bases unmatched to any gene: 7. This CDR3 reads CASSMDRVPPNTEAFF. The CDR3 DNA is TGTGCCAGTAGTATGGACAGGGTTCCCCCGAACACTGAAGCTTTCTTT.

This clonotype was detected ten times or more. V gene TRBV9 combines with J gene TRBJ1-1; the D is unclear. Trimming stripped 0 bases from V and 5 bases from J, with 14 bases between. The CDR3 has 15 amino acids. The V gene's germline CDR1 is SGDLS and CDR2 YYNGEE. The DNA of the CDR3 is TGTGCCAGCAGCGTAGGAGGTCAGCAAAGGACTGAAGCTTTCTTT. It specifies CASSVGGQQRTEAFF.

A note on this clonotype: The junction shows a germline mismatch at one end, possibly a read error. This chain uses TRBV7-3 with TRBJ1-5; no reliable D call. Germline loops: CDR1 SGHTA, CDR2 FQGTGA. The CDR3 length is 13 residues. In DNA, the CDR3 is TGCGTCAGCAGCCTCAATAGCAATCAGCCCCAGCATTTT. This sequence encodes CVSSLNSNQPQHF. The full variable domain, its missing parts supplied by reference TRBV7-3 and TRBJ1-5, is GAGVSQTPSNKVTEKGKYVELRCDPISGHTALYWYRQSLGQGPEFLIYFQGTGAADDSGLPNDRFFAVRPEGSVSTLKIQRTERGDSAVYLCVSSLNSNQPQHFGDGTRLSIL.

The chain carries TRBV20-1 and TRBJ2-5; 13 nucleotides align to TRBD2. This CDR3 has 15 residues. Losses at the gene ends were 3 bases for V and 4 bases for J; bases not matched to a gene: 5. From germline, CDR1 is DFQATT and CDR2 SNEGSKA (reference sequence). The CDR3 here is CSASRTSGRRETQYF. CDR3 bases: TGCAGTGCTAGCAGGACTAGCGGGAGACGAGAGACCCAGTACTTC.

The chain uses TRBV6-4 and TRBJ2-7, with D possibly matching TRBD2 (6 bases). V was pared by 6 bases and J by 5 bases, with 17 bases between. This CDR3 has 14 residues. In germline, CDR1 is MRHNA, CDR2 SNTAGT. As DNA, the CDR3 is TGTGCCAGCAGCCCACCAACTAGGAGGGACGAGCAGTACTTC. It is translated as CASSPPTRRDEQYF.

The table lists this clonotype with a few counts. The J gene is TRBJ2-7, the V gene TRBV6-6; D is unresolved. From germline, CDR1 is MNHNY and CDR2 SVGAGI (reference sequence). Between the trimmed V and J ends, which lost 0 bases and 2 bases, there was a span of 8 bases. CDR3 length: 14 residues. The CDR3: CASSYSGPAYEQYF. The CDR3 DNA reads as TGTGCCAGCAGTTACTCCGGACCTGCCTACGAGCAGTACTTC.

This clonotype was seen once. The rearrangement uses TRBV2 and TRBJ1-1; D is undetermined. The V end was cut by 2 bases, the J end by 2 bases, with 9 bases between. The CDR3 length is 14 residues. In germline, CDR1 is SNHLY, CDR2 FYNNEI. CDR3 sequence reads: CASSEHVSNTEAFF. The CDR3 DNA reads TGTGCCAGCAGTGAACACGTCTCTAACACTGAAGCTTTCTTT.

This clonotype was picked up many times. In nucleotides, the CDR3 is TGTGCCAGCAACGAGGTACAGGGGAGGGAAAAACTGTTTTTT. This sequence encodes CASNEVQGREKLFF. The chain combines TRBV2 with TRBJ1-4, with 7 positions matching TRBD1. Germline V gives CDR1 SNHLY, CDR2 FYNNEI. The CDR3 length is 14 residues. J lost 8 bases, V lost 7 bases, and 10 bases had no gene match.

This clonotype was counted many times. The rearrangement joins TRBV29-1 to TRBJ1-1; D possibly corresponds to TRBD1 (6 bases). V dropped 7 bases and J dropped 1 base, with 13 bases sitting between them. The CDR3 is 13 amino acids. Germline V gene sequence: CDR1 SQVTM, CDR2 ANQGSEA. The CDR3 region is CSAHKGGNTEAFF. For the CDR3, the DNA is TGCAGCGCCCACAAAGGGGGGAACACTGAAGCTTTCTTT.

The CDR3 coding sequence is TGTGCCAGCAGTATAGCGGGAGGGAGCTCCTACGAGCAGTACTTC. Protein: CASSIAGGSSYEQYF. The rearrangement links TRBV7-9 to TRBJ2-7; 11 bases match TRBD2. Germline values: CDR1 SEHNR, CDR2 FQNEAQ (reference sequence). Losses at the gene ends were 6 bases for V and 0 bases for J; bases not matched to a gene: 4. This CDR3 has 15 amino acids.

The CDR3, as DNA: TGCAGCGTTGCCTGGGCGGCGAACTATGGCTACACCTTC. Its protein product is CSVAWAANYGYTF. The J gene is TRBJ1-2, the V gene TRBV29-1; D remains unclear. The CDR3 is 13 amino acids. V was cut by 4 bases and J by 2 bases, with 11 bases left in between. Germline CDR1 reads SQVTM; CDR2 reads ANQGSEA.

This clonotype was seen once. This chain links TRBV29-1 with TRBJ1-1, with TRBD1 as a possible D gene (6 bases). Germline CDR1 is SQVTM and CDR2 is ANQGSEA. Trimming took 6 bases from V and 5 from J, leaving 13 bases between them. CDR3 size: 12 residues. Here the CDR3 reads CSVLTGKTEAFF. CDR3 DNA sequence: TGCAGCGTCCTAACAGGGAAGACTGAAGCTTTCTTT.

The DNA of the CDR3 is TGTGCCAGCAGCGTAGGGGCGGCAAACTATGGCTACACCTTC. Encoded protein: CASSVGAANYGYTF. The chain recombines TRBV9 with TRBJ1-2; D is uncertain. In germline, CDR1 is SGDLS, CDR2 YYNGEE. Between the trimmed V and J ends, which lost 0 bases and 2 bases, there was a span of 8 bases. The CDR3 is made up of 14 amino acids.

This clonotype was picked up many times. The chain joins TRBV7-9 to TRBJ1-1, with D hard to call. Trimming cost V 4 bases and J 2 bases, with 11 bases left between them. Germline V lookup: CDR1 SEHNR, CDR2 FQNEAQ (reference sequence). The CDR3 runs 14 residues. CDR3 DNA: TGTGCCAGCAGCTATGACATAACCAACACTGAAGCTTTCTTT. This sequence encodes CASSYDITNTEAFF.

The gene calls are TRBV19 and TRBJ1-2; D perhaps matches TRBD1 (6 bases). Germline V gene lookup returns CDR1 LNHDA and CDR2 SQIVND (reference sequence). V dropped 4 bases and J dropped 1 base, with 13 bases sitting between them. The CDR3 extends over 15 amino acids. The chain's CDR3 is CASSSGQIYNYGYTF. For the CDR3, the DNA is TGTGCCAGTAGTAGCGGACAGATTTATAACTATGGCTACACCTTC.

The gene calls are TRBV15 and TRBJ2-7; 8 bases match TRBD2. The CDR3 sequence is 16 residues long. The germline V gene has CDR1 LNHNV and CDR2 YYDKDF (reference sequence). J was trimmed by 6 bases and V by 0 bases; bases with no gene match: 10. CDR3: CATSRDGSGAPCEQYF. DNA for the CDR3: TGTGCCACCAGCAGAGATGGTAGCGGGGCTCCCTGCGAGCAGTACTTC.

There are a few counts of this clonotype. The chain links TRBV11-2 to TRBJ2-2; the D is unclear. The V and J ends lost 4 bases and 3 bases respectively, with 9 bases between them. Germline V gene lookup returns CDR1 SGHAT and CDR2 FQNNGV. The CDR3 is made up of 14 amino acids. CDR3 in DNA: TGTGCCAGCAGCTCTACAGATTACACCGGGGAGCTGTTTTTT. Translated, it gives CASSSTDYTGELFF.

The chain joins TRBV29-1 to TRBJ2-2; 7 bases match TRBD1. The CDR3 loop spans 12 amino acids. From germline, CDR1 is SQVTM and CDR2 ANQGSEA. V shed 8 bases, J shed 4 bases, and the junction held 4 bases outside the gene matches. The CDR3 bases are TGCAGCCGACAGGGATCCACCGGGGAGCTGTTTTTT. Translated: CSRQGSTGELFF.